A single sample is the source of the 3 T cell receptor beta chains below, sequenced in a study of post-analysis software for immune sequencing data. Study-wide results and caveats: About five TRBV segments, including TRBV5-6, TRBV5-1 and TRBV20-1, were more frequent in patients than controls.

These TCRs are of unknown antigen specificity. Unique molecular identifiers featured in each of the TCR beta cDNA libraries. A single record per CDR3 protein comes from TCRdb applying MiXCR to the PCR reads. The data hold some 890,000 distinct CDR3 sequences, with approximately 50% observed a single time. Sequenced: blood. The source is a girl between 5 and 17 years old with multiple sclerosis.

The chain joins TRBV6-1 to TRBJ1-2, with D perhaps matching TRBD1 (5 bases). The germline V gene encodes CDR1 MNHNS and CDR2 SASEGT. V lost 0 bases to trimming and J lost 8 bases, with 13 bases between them. The CDR3 covers 14 residues. The DNA of the CDR3 is TGTGCCAGCAGTGAAGCGGGTGGGCAGGGAGGCTACACCTTC. Translating gives CASSEAGGQGGYTF.

The chain carries TRBV6-5 and TRBJ2-1; D gene unclear. The germline gives CDR1 MNHEY, CDR2 SVGAGI. The CDR3 has 14 residues. Trimming pared 8 bases from V and 10 bases from J, leaving 21 bases between. In DNA, the CDR3 is TGTGCCAGCGGAACAACCCCGGCCGGACCAGAGCAGTTCTTC. Translating it yields CASGTTPAGPEQFF.

The gene calls are TRBV25-1 and TRBJ2-5; TRBD2 might be the D (6 bases). The DNA end is a closer match to TRBJ2-7, so the J assignment may be wrong. Germline V lookup: CDR1 MGHDK, CDR2 SYGVNS. CDR3 size: 15 residues. The CDR3 nucleotides read TGTGCCAGCGCTAGCATGGAGGGATTGAGTTACGAGCAGTACTTC. Amino acid sequence: CASASMEGLSYEQYF.